This T cell receptor beta chain was found in a study of control samples from healthy donors and cancer patients. Only in-frame clones appear in the TCRdb table, and some are missing; sequencing was by immunoSEQ multiplex PCR. This sample has just over 150,000 clones, with approximately 93% found just once. The source material was blood. This receptor was identified in a woman between 35 and 50 years old in good health.

In DNA form, the CDR3 reads TGCGCCAGCAGCTTGGAGGTTCTAGCGGACTACAATGAGCAGTTCTTC. It codes for CASSLEVLADYNEQFF. The chain employs TRBV5-1 and TRBJ2-1; 7 bases align to TRBD2. Germline CDR1 SGHRS, CDR2 YFSETQ. Trimming cost V 0 bases and J 3 bases; bases outside gene matches: 6. The CDR3 has 16 residues. The full variable domain, in which reference TRBV5-1 and TRBJ2-1 provide the parts outside the CDR3, is KAGVTQTPRYLIKTRGQQVTLSCSPISGHRSVSWYQQTPGQGLQFLFEYFSETQRNKGNFPGRFSGRQFSNSRSEMNVSTLELGDSALYLCASSLEVLADYNEQFFGPGTRLTVL.